Shown below are 18 T cell receptor beta chains from a single sample sequenced in a study of human T cells and chemical hapten exposure. Time point indicated: patch test 3, about 24 weeks after DPC sensitization. Treatment here: therapeutic diphenylcyclopropenone sensitization with weekly scalp DPC. MiXCR, applied by TCRdb to the RACE reads, yields one record per CDR3 protein. The sample consists of 85,000 to 100,000 distinct CDR3 sequences, 27% of them appearing once. The sequencing here drew on whole blood, taken in connection with sensitization to the hapten diphenylcyclopropenone (DPC). These receptor sequences come from a man in his forties with alopecia areata. Some clones in this sample may be carry-over from other donors' samples.

The CDR3 coding sequence is TGTGCCAGCAGTTACGCAACAGGGAGGGTTTTGGGGCATTTT. Its translation: CASSYATGRVLGHF. The J gene is TRBJ1-5, the V gene TRBV6-6; a weak D match, TRBD1 (6 bases). The CDR3 totals 14 residues. V was shortened by 2 bases and J by 15 bases, with 20 bases between the two germline ends. Looked up from germline, CDR1 is MNHNY and CDR2 is SVGAGI (reference sequence).

This rearrangement joins TRBV4-2 to TRBJ1-4; a weak D match, TRBD1 (6 bases). The ends were cut back, 6 bases at V and 7 bases at J, with 12 bases in the middle. Germline CDR1 and CDR2: LGHNA and YNFKEQ. CDR3 length: 13 residues. The CDR3 is CASRSGTIEKLFF. The CDR3 DNA reads as TGTGCCAGCAGAAGCGGGACAATTGAAAAACTGTTTTTT.

This clonotype came up a few times. The chain is built from TRBV7-6 and TRBJ1-1, with 7 bases aligning to TRBD1. V lost 1 base and J lost 5; bases outside the gene matches: 7. CDR1 is SGHVS and CDR2 is FNYEAQ in the germline V gene. CDR3 length: 15 residues. As DNA, the CDR3 is TGTGCCAGCAGCTTAGAATCAGGGGGGATAACTGAAGCTTTCTTT. Translated, it gives CASSLESGGITEAFF.

The chain joins TRBV14 to TRBJ2-7; TRBD2 aligns across 10 bases. The CDR3 is 13 amino acids. The V gene's germline CDR1 is SGHDN and CDR2 FVKESK. J lost 13 bases, V lost 0 bases, and 6 bases had no gene match. CDR3 sequence: CASSQDLAGVPYF. The CDR3 nucleotides are TGTGCCAGCAGCCAAGATCTAGCGGGAGTTCCTTACTTC.

The CDR3 DNA follows: TGTGCCAGCAGCACCCCCGGGGCCAGCGCCTACGAGCAGTACTTC. Encoded protein: CASSTPGASAYEQYF. V and J are TRBV7-9 and TRBJ2-7; either TRBD1 or TRBD2 may fit D (5 bases each). CDR3 length: 15 residues. With 5 bases removed from V and 2 bases from J, the gap between germline ends came to 16 bases. The V gene's germline CDR1 is SEHNR and CDR2 FQNEAQ (reference sequence).

This sequence joins TRBV27 and TRBJ2-3; 7 nucleotides line up with TRBD2. V gave up 3 bases and J gave up 6 bases; unmatched junction bases: 3. The CDR3 contains 13 residues. CDR1 MNHEY and CDR2 SMNVEV come from the germline V gene (reference sequence). The CDR3 sequence is CASSLGGSDTQYF. The CDR3 bases are TGTGCCAGCAGTTTGGGCGGGAGCGATACGCAGTATTTT.

The V gene is TRBV6-5, the J gene TRBJ2-7; 7 nucleotides line up with TRBD1. The CDR3 is made up of 14 amino acids. Trimming removed 5 bases from V and 6 bases from J; junction bases left unmatched: 10. CDR1 is MNHEY and CDR2 is SVGAGI in the germline V gene. Here the CDR3 reads CASSDRDSWSEQYF. The CDR3 DNA follows: TGTGCCAGCAGTGATCGGGACAGCTGGTCCGAGCAGTACTTC.

This clonotype was seen a few times. The CDR3 region has the DNA TGTGCCAGCAGTCTGACTAGCGGGAGCTACACCGGGGAGCTGTTTTTT. This codes for CASSLTSGSYTGELFF. The chain uses TRBV6-5 and TRBJ2-2; 12 nucleotides align to TRBD2. CDR3 length: 16 amino acids. Germline values: CDR1 MNHEY, CDR2 SVGAGI. Trimming took 5 bases from V and 3 from J; bases not matched to a gene: 4.

This sequence joins TRBV4-2 and TRBJ2-7; D possibly uses TRBD1 or TRBD2 (5 bases each). Germline V gives CDR1 LGHNA, CDR2 YNFKEQ. This CDR3 comprises 14 residues. V was pared by 4 bases and J by 5 bases, with 15 bases between. As DNA, the CDR3 is TGTGCCAGCAGCCCGGGACCATATACTGACGAGCAGTACTTC. This codes for CASSPGPYTDEQYF.

This clonotype was picked up many times. This sequence joins TRBV20-1 and TRBJ1-2; no reliable D call. Per the germline V gene, CDR1 is DFQATT and CDR2 is SNEGSKA (reference sequence). V was cut by 3 bases and J by 6 bases, with 8 bases left in between. The CDR3 is 11 amino acids. DNA for the CDR3: TGCAGTGCTAGTGCGGGGAATGGCTACACCTTC. Its translation is CSASAGNGYTF.

J is TRBJ1-2 and V is TRBV28, with TRBD1 matching over 10 bases. Losses at the gene ends were 6 bases for V and 8 bases for J; bases not matched to a gene: 15. CDR1 is MDHEN, CDR2 SYDVKM, per germline. This CDR3 contains 16 residues. CDR3 sequence reads: CASSPLPGTGARGYTF. CDR3 sequence (DNA): TGTGCCAGCAGCCCTCTTCCCGGGACAGGGGCCAGGGGCTACACCTTC.

This chain links TRBV14 with TRBJ2-7; a weak D match, TRBD1 (5 bases). V was trimmed by 0 bases and J by 7 bases, leaving 10 bases between them. The CDR3 sequence is 13 residues long. The germline V gene encodes CDR1 SGHDN and CDR2 FVKESK. The CDR3 sequence: CASSQDLKGEQYF. The CDR3 nucleotides are TGTGCCAGCAGCCAAGATCTTAAGGGGGAGCAGTACTTC.

This clonotype was picked up a small number of times. The rearrangement uses TRBV6-5 and TRBJ1-4; tentatively, D is TRBD1 (5 bases). Trimming pared 2 bases from V and 7 bases from J, leaving 11 bases between. Germline-derived CDR1 and CDR2 are MNHEY and SVGAGI. The CDR3 has 14 amino acids. CDR3 DNA: TGTGCCAGCAGTTACCAGTCTAGGGGTGAAAAACTGTTTTTT. This gives the protein CASSYQSRGEKLFF.

The sample holds a few counts of this clonotype. V usage is TRBV9 and J usage is TRBJ2-1, with 13 bases identical to TRBD2. CDR1 is SGDLS and CDR2 is YYNGEE in the germline V gene. Losses at the gene ends were 4 bases for V and 4 bases for J; bases not matched to a gene: 8. This CDR3 has 17 residues. CDR3 residues: CASSPRGTSGNYNEQFF. The CDR3 DNA follows: TGTGCCAGCAGCCCCCGTGGGACTAGCGGGAATTACAATGAGCAGTTCTTC.

The chain employs TRBV7-6 and TRBJ1-4; 9 positions match TRBD1. V lost 4 bases, J lost 7 bases, and 4 bases stayed unmatched. Germline V gene sequence: CDR1 SGHVS, CDR2 FNYEAQ. The CDR3 is 14 amino acids. The CDR3 loop is CASSWGQGSEKLFF. The CDR3 DNA reads TGTGCCAGCAGCTGGGGACAGGGAAGTGAAAAACTGTTTTTT.

In its sample, this clonotype was seen a few times. V is TRBV2 and J is TRBJ1-4; 11 bases line up with TRBD1. J lost 6 bases, V lost 6 bases, and 6 bases had no gene match. Looked up from germline, CDR1 is SNHLY and CDR2 is FYNNEI. The CDR3 extends over 15 amino acids. CDR3 nucleotide sequence: TGTGCCAGCAGCCCGGACAGGGGGCGACATGAAAAACTGTTTTTT. Residues: CASSPDRGRHEKLFF.

This chain links TRBV20-1 with TRBJ1-1; a possible D gene is TRBD1 (5 bases). The V gene lost 3 bases and the J gene lost 6 bases, with 11 bases spanning the gap. The CDR3 extends over 12 amino acids. Germline CDR1 and CDR2: DFQATT and SNEGSKA (reference sequence). CDR3 loop: CSASRWGAEAFF. The CDR3 coding sequence is TGCAGTGCTAGCCGGTGGGGGGCTGAAGCTTTCTTT.

This chain links TRBV14 with TRBJ2-5, with a possible D match to TRBD1 (6 bases). This CDR3 has 16 amino acids. The germline V gene encodes CDR1 SGHDN and CDR2 FVKESK. V was cut by 3 bases and J by 2 bases, with 16 bases left in between. DNA for the CDR3: TGTGCCAGCAGCCATGGCAGGGGACCGCAGCAAGAGACCCAGTACTTC. Amino acids: CASSHGRGPQQETQYF.